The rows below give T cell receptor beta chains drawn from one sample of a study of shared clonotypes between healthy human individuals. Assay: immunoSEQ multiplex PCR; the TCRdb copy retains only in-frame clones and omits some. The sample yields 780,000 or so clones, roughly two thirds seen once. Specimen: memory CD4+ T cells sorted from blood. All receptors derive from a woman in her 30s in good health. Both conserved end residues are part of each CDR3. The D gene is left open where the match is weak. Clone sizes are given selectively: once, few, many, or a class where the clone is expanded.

CASSLGPYQQDTQYF | TGTGCCAGCAGTTTGGGTCCATACCAACAAGATACGCAGTATTTT | . | TRBJ2-3 | few | TRBV6-6
CASSLGGLGGTGELFF | TGTGCCAGCAGCTTAGGGGGTTTGGGAGGCACCGGGGAGCTGTTTTTT | . | TRBJ2-2 | . | TRBV13
CASGAGDSWNQPQHF | TGTGCCAGCGGCGCAGGGGATTCGTGGAATCAGCCCCAGCATTTT | . | TRBJ1-5 | few | TRBV27
CASSHGVGDRDGEQFF | TGCGCCAGCAGCCATGGGGTCGGCGACAGGGATGGTGAGCAGTTCTTC | TRBD1 | TRBJ2-1 | . | TRBV5-1
CASSLELREQYF | TGTGCCAGCAGCTTAGAGTTACGCGAGCAGTACTTC | . | TRBJ2-7 | . | TRBV7-2
CASTGLAGNEQFF | TGTGCCAGTACGGGTCTAGCGGGGAATGAGCAGTTCTTC | TRBD2 | TRBJ2-1 | few | TRBV19
CASSLEGSRSNEQFF | TGTGCCAGCAGCTTGGAAGGATCCAGGTCCAATGAGCAGTTCTTC | . | TRBJ2-1 | . | TRBV5-4
CASSPAITDEKLFF | TGTGCCAGCTCACCGGCCATTACCGATGAAAAACTGTTTTTT | . | TRBJ1-4 | . | TRBV18
CASSPGAGGGYEQYF | TGTGCCAGCTCACCAGGGGCCGGGGGAGGCTACGAGCAGTACTTC | . | TRBJ2-7 | once | TRBV18
CASSQQGWYGYTF | TGTGCCAGCAGCCAACAGGGGTGGTATGGCTACACCTTC | . | TRBJ1-2 | . | TRBV14
CAISRDSGRETQYF | TGTGCCATCAGTCGGGACAGCGGAAGGGAGACCCAGTACTTC | TRBD1 | TRBJ2-5 | once | TRBV10-3
CASSLSGTSLSNEQFF | TGTGCCAGCAGTTTAAGCGGGACTAGCCTGTCGAATGAGCAGTTCTTC | TRBD2 | TRBJ2-1 | . | TRBV28
CASSLGIQQETQYF | TGTGCCAGCAGCCTTGGTATCCAACAAGAGACCCAGTACTTC | . | TRBJ2-5 | . | TRBV5-4
CASSSTGRTEAFF | TGTGCCAGCAGTTCGACGGGACGAACTGAAGCTTTCTTT | . | TRBJ1-1 | . | TRBV11-3
CAMSRGNYGYTF | TGTGCCATGAGTAGGGGTAACTATGGCTACACCTTC | . | TRBJ1-2 | . | TRBV10-3
CASSLAFRTGTGPSYEQYF | TGCGCCAGCAGCTTGGCGTTTCGCACCGGGACAGGGCCTTCCTACGAGCAGTACTTC | TRBD1 | TRBJ2-7 | . | TRBV5-1
CASRGTSGPTDTQYF | TGTGCCAGCCGAGGGACTAGCGGTCCTACAGATACGCAGTATTTT | TRBD2 | TRBJ2-3 | . | TRBV19
CASSMRLANTGELFF | TGTGCCAGCTCGATGAGGCTAGCCAACACCGGGGAGCTGTTTTTT | . | TRBJ2-2 | . | TRBV18
CASSIRTGANTGELFF | TGTGCCAGTAGTATAAGGACAGGGGCCAACACCGGGGAGCTGTTTTTT | TRBD1 | TRBJ2-2 | . | TRBV19
CAIRGKTGMNTEAFF | TGTGCCATCAGGGGAAAGACAGGCATGAACACTGAAGCTTTCTTT | . | TRBJ1-1 | . | TRBV10-3
CASIGPRGEYKGYTF | TGTGCCAGCATAGGCCCACGAGGGGAGTACAAAGGCTACACCTTC | . | TRBJ1-2 | . | TRBV6-1
CASRLGGTNEKLFF | TGCGCCAGCAGACTAGGGGGGACTAATGAAAAACTGTTTTTT | . | TRBJ1-4 | . | TRBV5-1
CASSPPASSYNEQFF | TGTGCCAGCTCACCACCGGCGAGCTCCTACAATGAGCAGTTCTTC | . | TRBJ2-1 | few | TRBV18
CATSRAGGLAKNIQYF | TGTGCCACCAGCAGGGCCGGGGGGCTAGCCAAAAACATTCAGTACTTC | . | TRBJ2-4 | . | TRBV15
CASSKSGSSYEQYF | TGTGCCAGCAGCAAATCGGGCAGCTCCTACGAGCAGTACTTC | . | TRBJ2-7 | . | TRBV21-1
CASRQGYVNYGYTF | TGTGCCAGTAGACAGGGCTACGTCAACTATGGCTACACCTTC | . | TRBJ1-2 | . | TRBV19
CASSSRGSSYNEQFF | TGTGCCAGCAGCAGCCGCGGGAGCTCCTACAATGAGCAGTTCTTC | TRBD2 | TRBJ2-1 | . | TRBV7-9
CASSLEAGLAGESGELFF | TGTGCCAGCAGCCTGGAAGCGGGACTAGCGGGAGAGAGCGGGGAGCTGTTTTTT | TRBD2 | TRBJ2-2 | many | TRBV7-3
CAWNTILGDRAFF | TGTGCCTGGAATACTATCTTAGGGGACCGAGCTTTCTTT | . | TRBJ1-1 | . | TRBV30
CASHLYSNQPQHF | TGTGCCAGCCATCTGTATAGCAATCAGCCCCAGCATTTT | . | TRBJ1-5 | . | TRBV6-1
CASSLGSGNEQFF | TGTGCCAGCAGCTTGGGGTCTGGCAATGAGCAGTTCTTC | . | TRBJ2-1 | few | TRBV5-6
CASNVEVFSEQFF | TGTGCCAGTAATGTAGAGGTTTTCAGTGAGCAGTTCTTC | . | TRBJ2-1 | . | TRBV19
CASRGQMNTEAFF | TGTGCCAGCAGGGGACAAATGAACACTGAAGCTTTCTTT | . | TRBJ1-1 | . | TRBV7-2
CASSEYAGSNEKLFF | TGCGCCAGCAGCGAATATGCAGGGTCTAATGAAAAACTGTTTTTT | . | TRBJ1-4 | . | TRBV5-1
CASSLGFAQEAYEQYF | TGTGCCAGCAGCTTGGGGTTTGCGCAGGAGGCCTACGAGCAGTACTTC | . | TRBJ2-7 | . | TRBV5-4
CASSPSGGANYGYTF | TGTGCCAGCTCACCGTCCGGGGGAGCTAACTATGGCTACACCTTC | . | TRBJ1-2 | . | TRBV18
CASSQVATRSYEQYF | TGTGCCAGCAGCCAAGTGGCCACTAGATCCTACGAGCAGTACTTC | . | TRBJ2-7 | once | TRBV4-2